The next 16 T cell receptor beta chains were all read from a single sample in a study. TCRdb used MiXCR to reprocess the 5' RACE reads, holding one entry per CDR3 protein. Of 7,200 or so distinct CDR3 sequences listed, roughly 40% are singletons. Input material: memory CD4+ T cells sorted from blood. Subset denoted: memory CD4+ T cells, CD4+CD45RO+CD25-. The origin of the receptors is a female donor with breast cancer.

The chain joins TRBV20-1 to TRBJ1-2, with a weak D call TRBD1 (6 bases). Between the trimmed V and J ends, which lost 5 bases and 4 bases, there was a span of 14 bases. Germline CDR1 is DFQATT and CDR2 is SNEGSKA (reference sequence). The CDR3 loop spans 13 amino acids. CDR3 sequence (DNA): TGCAGTGCTGGCCGGGAGGGGGGCTATGGCTACACCTTC. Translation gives CSAGREGGYGYTF.

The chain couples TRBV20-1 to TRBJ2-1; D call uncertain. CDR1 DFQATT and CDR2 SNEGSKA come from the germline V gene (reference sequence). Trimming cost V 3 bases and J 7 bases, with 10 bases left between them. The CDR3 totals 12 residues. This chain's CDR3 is CSASISYNEQFF. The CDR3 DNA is TGCAGTGCTAGTATTAGCTATAATGAGCAGTTCTTC.

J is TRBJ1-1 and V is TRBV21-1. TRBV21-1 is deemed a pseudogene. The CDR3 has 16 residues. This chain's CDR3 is CASSKWRSIMNTEAFF. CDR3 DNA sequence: TGTGCCAGCAGCAAATGGCGTAGCATTATGAACACTGAAGCTTTCTTT.

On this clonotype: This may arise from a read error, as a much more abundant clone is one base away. The CDR3 here is CASSLGVTDTQYF. The CDR3 DNA reads TGTGCCAGCAGCTTAGGAGTAACAGATACGCAGTATTTT. The chain is built from TRBV7-3 and TRBJ2-3; unclear D gene. Germline CDR1 is SGHTA and CDR2 is FQGTGA. The V end was cut by 2 bases, the J end by 3 bases, with 6 bases between. CDR3 size: 13 residues. Full variable domain (missing parts from reference TRBV7-3 and TRBJ2-3): GAGVSQTPSNKVTEKGKYVELRCDPISGHTALYWYRQSLGQGPEFLIYFQGTGAADDSGLPNDRFFAVRPEGSVSTLKIQRTERGDSAVYLCASSLGVTDTQYFGPGTRLTVL.

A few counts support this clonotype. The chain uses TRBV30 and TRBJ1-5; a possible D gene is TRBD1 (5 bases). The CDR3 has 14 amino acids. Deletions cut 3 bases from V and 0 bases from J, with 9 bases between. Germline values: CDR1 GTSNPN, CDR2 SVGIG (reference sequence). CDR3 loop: CAWSWTYSNQPQHF. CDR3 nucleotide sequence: TGTGCCTGGAGCTGGACATATAGCAATCAGCCCCAGCATTTT.

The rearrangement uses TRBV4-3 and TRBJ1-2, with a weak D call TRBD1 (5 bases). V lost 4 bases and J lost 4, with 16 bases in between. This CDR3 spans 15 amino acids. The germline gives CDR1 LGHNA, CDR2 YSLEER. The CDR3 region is CASSPGGMGTYGYTF. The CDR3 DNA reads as TGCGCCAGCAGCCCCGGTGGGATGGGGACCTATGGCTACACCTTC.

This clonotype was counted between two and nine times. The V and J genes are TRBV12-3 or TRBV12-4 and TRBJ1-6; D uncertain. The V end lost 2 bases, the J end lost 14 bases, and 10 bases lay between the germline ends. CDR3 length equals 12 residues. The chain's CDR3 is CASSLFPRTLHF. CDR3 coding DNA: TGTGCCAGCAGTTTATTTCCCCGGACCCTCCACTTT.

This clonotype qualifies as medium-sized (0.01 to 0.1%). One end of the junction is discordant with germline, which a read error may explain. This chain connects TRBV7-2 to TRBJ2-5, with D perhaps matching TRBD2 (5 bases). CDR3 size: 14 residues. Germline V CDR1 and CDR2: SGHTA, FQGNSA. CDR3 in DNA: TGTGCCGGCAGCCCCCAAGCGGTACAAGAGACCCAGTACTTC. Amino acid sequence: CAGSPQAVQETQYF. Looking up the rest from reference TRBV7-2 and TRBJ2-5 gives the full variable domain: GAGVSQSPSNKVTEKGKDVELRCDPISGHTALYWYRQSLGQGLEFLIYFQGNSAPDKSGLPSDRFSAERTGGSVSTLTIQRTQQEDSAVYLCAGSPQAVQETQYFGPGTRLLVL.

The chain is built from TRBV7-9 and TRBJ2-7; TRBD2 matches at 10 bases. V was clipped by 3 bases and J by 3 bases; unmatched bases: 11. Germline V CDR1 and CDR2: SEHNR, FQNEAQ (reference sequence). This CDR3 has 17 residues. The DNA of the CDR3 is TGTGCCAGCAGCTTTCCTAGCGGGAGAGAGGAGCTCTACGAGCAGTACTTC. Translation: CASSFPSGREELYEQYF.

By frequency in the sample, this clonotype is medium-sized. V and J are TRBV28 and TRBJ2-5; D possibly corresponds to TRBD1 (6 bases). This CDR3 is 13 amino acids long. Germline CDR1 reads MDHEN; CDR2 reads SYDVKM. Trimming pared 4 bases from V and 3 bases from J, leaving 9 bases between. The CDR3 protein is CASSWAGEETQYF. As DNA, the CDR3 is TGTGCCAGCAGTTGGGCAGGGGAAGAGACCCAGTACTTC.

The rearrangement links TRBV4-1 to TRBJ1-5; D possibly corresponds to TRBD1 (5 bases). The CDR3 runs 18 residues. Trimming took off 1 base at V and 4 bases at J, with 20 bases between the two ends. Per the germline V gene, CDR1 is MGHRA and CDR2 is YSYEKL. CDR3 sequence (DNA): TGCGCCAGCAGCCAAGGGCCCCGACAGAGGAGAGATAATCAGCCCCAGCATTTT. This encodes CASSQGPRQRRDNQPQHF.

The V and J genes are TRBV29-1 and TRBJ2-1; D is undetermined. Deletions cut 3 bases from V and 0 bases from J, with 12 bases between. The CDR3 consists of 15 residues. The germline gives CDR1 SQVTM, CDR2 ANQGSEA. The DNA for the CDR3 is TGCAGCGTTGAGGGCGGAATACTCTCCTACAATGAGCAGTTCTTC. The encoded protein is CSVEGGILSYNEQFF.

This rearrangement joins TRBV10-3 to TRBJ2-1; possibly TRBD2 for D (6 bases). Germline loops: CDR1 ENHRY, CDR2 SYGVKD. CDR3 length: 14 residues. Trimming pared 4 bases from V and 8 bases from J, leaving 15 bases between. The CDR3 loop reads CAISVGGAVDEQFF. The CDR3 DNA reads TGTGCCATCAGTGTAGGAGGGGCGGTCGATGAGCAGTTCTTC.

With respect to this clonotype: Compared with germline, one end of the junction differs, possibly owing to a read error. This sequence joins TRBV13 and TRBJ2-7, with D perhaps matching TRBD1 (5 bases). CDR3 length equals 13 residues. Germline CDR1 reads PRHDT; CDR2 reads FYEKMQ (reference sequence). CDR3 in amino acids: CAGSVTGWYEQYF. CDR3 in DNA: TGTGCCGGCAGCGTCACAGGTTGGTACGAGCAGTACTTC.

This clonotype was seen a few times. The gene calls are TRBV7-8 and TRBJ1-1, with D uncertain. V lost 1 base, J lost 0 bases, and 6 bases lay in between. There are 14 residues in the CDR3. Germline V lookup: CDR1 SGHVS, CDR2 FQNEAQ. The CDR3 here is CASSLVEMNTEAFF. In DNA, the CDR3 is TGTGCCAGCAGCTTAGTGGAGATGAACACTGAAGCTTTCTTT.

The CDR3 DNA reads as TGTGCCAGCAGCTTAGCCGCGGGAGGGCCTTTCGGGCAGTATTTT. The encoded protein is CASSLAAGGPFGQYF. The chain is built from TRBV7-6 and TRBJ2-3; 9 nucleotides align to TRBD2. Germline V gene sequence: CDR1 SGHVS, CDR2 FNYEAQ. There are 15 residues in the CDR3. J gave up 11 bases and V 0 bases, and 9 bases lay outside the gene matches. Variable domain in full (rest from reference TRBV7-6 and TRBJ2-3): GAGVSQSPRYKVTKRGQDVALRCDPISGHVSLYWYRQALGQGPEFLTYFNYEAQQDKSGLPNDRFSAERPEGSISTLTIQRTEQRDSAMYRCASSLAAGGPFGQYFGPGTRLTVL.